One sample yielded the 10 T cell receptor beta chains listed below, sequenced in a study of regulatory T cells in long-lasting Graves disease. HTBI primers from iRepertoire and Arm-PCR of CDR3 regions yielded the TCR beta libraries. MiXCR, applied by TCRdb to the multiplex PCR reads, yields one record per CDR3 protein. The repertoire consists of about 400,000 distinct CDR3 sequences, with about a sixth occurring once and the leading ten covering 22%. Time point given: newly diagnosed GD, antithyroid drugs for less than 3 months. From PBMCs, RNA was extracted and then used to make the TCR library. Source: peripheral blood mononuclear cells (PBMCs), taken at new diagnosis, from a patient treated with antithyroid drugs. Receptor source: a female donor with Graves disease.

In this sample, this clonotype turned up many times. The chain is built from TRBV7-9 and TRBJ1-2, with TRBD1 identical over 7 bases. In germline, CDR1 is SEHNR, CDR2 FQNEAQ (reference sequence). The CDR3 loop spans 16 amino acids. Trimming removed 2 bases from V and 0 bases from J; junction bases left unmatched: 6. CDR3 amino acids: CASSLTGQQPNYGYTF. DNA for the CDR3: TGTGCCAGCAGCTTAACGGGACAGCAGCCTAACTATGGCTACACCTTC.

This clonotype has ten or more counts. CDR3 in amino acids: CASSIDGYNEQFF. Written as DNA, the CDR3 is TGTGCCAGCAGTATAGACGGATACAATGAGCAGTTCTTC. V gene TRBV28 combines with J gene TRBJ2-1, with D unclear. Germline assignment: CDR1 MDHEN and CDR2 SYDVKM. The CDR3 covers 13 residues. The V and J ends lost 5 bases and 4 bases respectively, with 9 bases between them.

This clonotype was counted many times. The V gene is TRBV20-1, the J gene TRBJ2-7; D tentatively reads TRBD1 or TRBD2 (5 bases each). The CDR3 spans 15 residues. Germline CDR1 is DFQATT and CDR2 is SNEGSKA (reference sequence). V lost 4 bases and J 5 bases, leaving 21 bases between the germline ends. The CDR3 DNA is TGCAGTGCTACTTACTTTGGGGACCCCCGCGACGAGCAGTACTTC. This sequence encodes CSATYFGDPRDEQYF.

This clonotype was found a few times. J is TRBJ2-5 and V is TRBV2; D is undetermined. This CDR3 is built from 12 residues. The germline CDR1 and CDR2 sequences are SNHLY and FYNNEI. V dropped 7 bases and J dropped 1 base, with 7 bases sitting between them. The CDR3: CASTIVQETQYF. CDR3 coding DNA: TGTGCCAGCACCATCGTCCAAGAGACCCAGTACTTC.

There are a few counts of this clonotype. The chain employs TRBV18 and TRBJ2-7, with TRBD1 matching 9 bases. Trimming removed 9 bases from V and 5 bases from J; junction bases left unmatched: 11. Germline assignment: CDR1 KGHSH and CDR2 LQKENI. The CDR3 runs 14 residues. CDR3 coding DNA: TGTGCCAGTTCAATCCCGGGACAGGGTAACGAGCAGTACTTC. Translated: CASSIPGQGNEQYF.

This clonotype was observed at least ten times. The junction and the germline gene differ at one end; a read error may be behind it. The chain has TRBV18 and TRBJ2-1; 7 bases are a match to TRBD1. The CDR3 has 15 residues. Germline assignment: CDR1 KGHSH and CDR2 LQKENI. The DNA for the CDR3 is TGTGCCAGCTCCCCACAGGGGAAATCGGGCAATGAGCAGTTCTTC. This sequence encodes CASSPQGKSGNEQFF.

V usage is TRBV20-1 and J usage is TRBJ1-1; no clear D gene. Germline lookup yields CDR1 DFQATT and CDR2 SNEGSKA (reference sequence). The CDR3 has 13 residues. The V gene lost 2 bases and the J gene lost 1 base, with 8 bases spanning the gap. The CDR3 region is CSARMTENTEAFF. The CDR3 region has the DNA TGCAGTGCTAGAATGACCGAGAACACTGAAGCTTTCTTT.

This clonotype was counted many times. V gene TRBV28 combines with J gene TRBJ2-3; D unresolved. Germline CDR1 MDHEN, CDR2 SYDVKM. This CDR3 has 13 amino acids. V was cut by 2 bases and J by 4 bases, with 7 bases left in between. CDR3 DNA: TGTGCCAGCAGTTTACGAGGCCCAGATACGCAGTATTTT. Its protein is CASSLRGPDTQYF. The full variable domain, rest sourced from reference TRBV28 and TRBJ2-3, is DVKVTQSSRYLVKRTGEKVFLECVQDMDHENMFWYRQDPGLGLRLIYFSYDVKMKEKGDIPEGYSVSREKKERFSLILESASTNQTSMYLCASSLRGPDTQYFGPGTRLTVL.

The chain uses TRBV9 and TRBJ1-1; D not resolved. The CDR3 extends over 16 amino acids. CDR1 and CDR2 from the germline V gene are SGDLS and YYNGEE. Trimming cost V 4 bases and J 2 bases, with 18 bases left between them. CDR3 DNA sequence: TGTGCCAGCAGCCCTCGGGTAGGGATGACAAACACTGAAGCTTTCTTT. It yields the protein CASSPRVGMTNTEAFF.

This clonotype was observed a few times. The chain employs TRBV7-9 and TRBJ2-1; TRBD1 is a possible D gene (6 bases). Trimming stripped 6 bases from V and 1 base from J, with 10 bases between. Germline assignment: CDR1 SEHNR and CDR2 FQNEAQ (reference sequence). There are 14 residues in the CDR3. The CDR3 is CASRSTGSYNEQFF. Written as DNA, the CDR3 is TGTGCCAGCAGGTCAACAGGGTCCTACAATGAGCAGTTCTTC.